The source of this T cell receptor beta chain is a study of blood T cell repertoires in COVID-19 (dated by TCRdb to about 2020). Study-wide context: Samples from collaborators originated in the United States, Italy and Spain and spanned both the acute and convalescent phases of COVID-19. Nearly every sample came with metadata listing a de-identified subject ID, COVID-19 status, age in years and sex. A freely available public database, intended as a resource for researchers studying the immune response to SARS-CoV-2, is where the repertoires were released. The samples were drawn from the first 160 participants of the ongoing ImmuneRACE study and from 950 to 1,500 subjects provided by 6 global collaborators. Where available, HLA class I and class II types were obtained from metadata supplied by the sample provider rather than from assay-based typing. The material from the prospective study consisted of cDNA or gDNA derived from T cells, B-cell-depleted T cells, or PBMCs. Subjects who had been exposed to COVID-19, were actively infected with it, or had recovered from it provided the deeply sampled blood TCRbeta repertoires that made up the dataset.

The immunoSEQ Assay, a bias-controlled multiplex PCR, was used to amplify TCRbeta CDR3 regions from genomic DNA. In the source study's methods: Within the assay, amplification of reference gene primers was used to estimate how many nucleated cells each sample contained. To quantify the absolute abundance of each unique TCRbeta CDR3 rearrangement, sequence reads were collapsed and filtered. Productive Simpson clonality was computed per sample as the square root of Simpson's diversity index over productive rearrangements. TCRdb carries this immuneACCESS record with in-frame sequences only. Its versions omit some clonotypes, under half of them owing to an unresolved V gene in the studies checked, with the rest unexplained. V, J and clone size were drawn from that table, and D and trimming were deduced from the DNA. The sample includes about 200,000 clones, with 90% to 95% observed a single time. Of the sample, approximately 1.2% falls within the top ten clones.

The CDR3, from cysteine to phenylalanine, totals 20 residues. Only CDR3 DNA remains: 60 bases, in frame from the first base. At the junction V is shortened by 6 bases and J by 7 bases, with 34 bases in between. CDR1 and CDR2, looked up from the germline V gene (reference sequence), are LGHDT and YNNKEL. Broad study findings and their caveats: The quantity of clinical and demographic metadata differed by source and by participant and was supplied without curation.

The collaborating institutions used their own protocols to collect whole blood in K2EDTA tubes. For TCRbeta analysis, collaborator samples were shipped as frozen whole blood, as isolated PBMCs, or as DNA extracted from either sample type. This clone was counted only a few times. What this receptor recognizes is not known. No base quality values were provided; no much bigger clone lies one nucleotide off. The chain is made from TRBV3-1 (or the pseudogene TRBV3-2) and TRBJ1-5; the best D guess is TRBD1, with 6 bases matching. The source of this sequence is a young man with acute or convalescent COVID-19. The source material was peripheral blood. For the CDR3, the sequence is CASRYYREKRVEEKGQPQHF. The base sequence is TGTGCCAGCAGATACTACAGGGAAAAAAGGGTAGAGGAGAAAGGGCAGCCCCAGCATTTT.